Listed below are T cell receptor beta chains from one sample, sequenced in a study of T cell repertoires in aging, cancer and after chemotherapy. TCRdb itself ran the multiplex PCR reads through MiXCR, one entry per CDR3 protein. This table has thousands of distinct CDR3 sequences, 28% appearing once. Sequencing was done on a sample of blood. Receptor source: a human donor with a solid tumor. The CDR3 runs from the conserved cysteine through the conserved F or W. Fields, in order: clone size, D gene, J gene, V gene, CDR3 DNA, CDR3 protein. The D gene is left open where the match is weak. Only some rows state a clone size, as once, few, many or a class for expanded clones.

>few|.|TRBJ2-3|TRBV7-2
TGTGCCAGCAGCTTAGGTCATAGCACAGATACGCAGTATTTT
CASSLGHSTDTQYF
>large|.|TRBJ2-6|TRBV6-2/TRBV6-3
TGTGCCAGCAGTTACCAGGGCTCCGGGGCCAACGTCCTGACTTTC
CASSYQGSGANVLTF
>.|.|TRBJ2-6|TRBV4-3
TGCGCCAGCAGCCAAGATATAAGCTCTGGGGCCAACGTCCTGACTTTC
CASSQDISSGANVLTF
>medium-sized|.|TRBJ2-1|TRBV6-5
TGTGCCAGCAGTTACCCTCTAGGGGGGGGGCCGAACAATGAGCAGTTCTTC
CASSYPLGGGPNNEQFF
>few|.|TRBJ2-3|TRBV6-4
TGTGCCACCTCGCACTCAGGCGACGCAGATACGCAGTATTTT
CATSHSGDADTQYF
>medium-sized|TRBD1|TRBJ1-2|TRBV7-6
TGTGCCAGCAGCTTAAGTACAGGGGGCGCGATCGGTGGCTACACCTTC
CASSLSTGGAIGGYTF
>large|TRBD2|TRBJ2-1|TRBV29-1
TGCAGCGTTAAGCTTAGCGGGCCGTCTTACAATGAGCAGTTCTTC
CSVKLSGPSYNEQFF
>few|TRBD2|TRBJ2-1|TRBV20-1
TGCAGTGCTAGAGAGGGACTAGCGTGGAATGAGCAGTTCTTC
CSAREGLAWNEQFF
>few|.|TRBJ2-1|TRBV6-4
TGTGCCAGCAGTGACGAACTAGGGAACTACAATGAGCAGTTCTTC
CASSDELGNYNEQFF
>few|TRBD1|TRBJ1-1|TRBV6-1
TGTGCCAGCAGGTTTAGGGCAGGGGGCTCTTACACTGAAGCTTTCTTT
CASRFRAGGSYTEAFF
>medium-sized|.|TRBJ1-2|TRBV7-2
TGTGCCAGCAGCTTAGGGGGGGGGGCCTATGGCTACACCTTC
CASSLGGGAYGYTF
>few|.|TRBJ2-6|TRBV7-9
TGTGCCAGCAGCGTACCAGGGGCCCCTGGGGCCAACGTCCTGACTTTC
CASSVPGAPGANVLTF
>large|TRBD2|TRBJ2-1|TRBV29-1
TGCAGCGCTGGGAGACTAGCGGGAGCAAATGAGCAGTTCTTC
CSAGRLAGANEQFF
>large|.|TRBJ2-1|TRBV6-6
TGTGCCAGCAGTTACGAAGACAATGAGCAGTTCTTC
CASSYEDNEQFF
>medium-sized|.|TRBJ1-2|TRBV19
TGTGCCAGTAGTATAGATCCAGGGCGGGACTATGGCTACACCTTC
CASSIDPGRDYGYTF
>.|.|TRBJ2-2|TRBV24-1
TGTGCCACCAGGCTATCGAACACCGGGGAGCTGTTTTTT
CATRLSNTGELFF
>large|TRBD1|TRBJ2-7|TRBV6-5
TGTGCCAGCAGTTACGTACAGGGGTCTACCTACGAGCAGTACTTC
CASSYVQGSTYEQYF
>.|.|TRBJ1-6|TRBV27
TGTGCCAGCAGTTTATTGGGCAGGGATAGTTCACCCCTCCACTTT
CASSLLGRDSSPLHF
>.|.|TRBJ1-2|TRBV4-3
TGCGCCAGCAGCCATACGGGGGATTTTGGCTACACCTTC
CASSHTGDFGYTF
>few|.|TRBJ1-6|TRBV10-3
TGTGCCATCAGTGAGTCGGTAGAGGGTAATTCACCCCTCCACTTT
CAISESVEGNSPLHF
>few|.|TRBJ1-5|TRBV12-3/TRBV12-4
TGTGCCAGCAGTTTTCAGGGGCAAGGCCAGCCCCAGCATTTT
CASSFQGQGQPQHF
>medium-sized|.|TRBJ1-1|TRBV11-1
TGTGCCAGCAGCCCCCGGGGGGGGAACACTGAAGCTTTCTTT
CASSPRGGNTEAFF
>.|.|TRBJ2-5|TRBV11-2
TGTGCCAGCAGCCCCGGAGGCGGGGAAGAGACCCAGTACTTC
CASSPGGGEETQYF
>medium-sized|TRBD2|TRBJ2-3|TRBV12-3/TRBV12-4
TGTGCCAGCAGTGCCGGGAGCGGGGGGATTAGCACAGATACGCAGTATTTT
CASSAGSGGISTDTQYF
>medium-sized|.|TRBJ1-3|TRBV29-1
TGCAGCGCGGGGGACTCCCGCTCTGGAAACACCATATATTTT
CSAGDSRSGNTIYF
>.|.|TRBJ2-1|TRBV19
TGTGCCAGTAGTTTAGCCAGTAGAAACAATGAGCAGTTCTTC
CASSLASRNNEQFF
>.|.|TRBJ1-2|TRBV18
TGTGCCAGCTCACCCACAGACAGCTTCATTGGCTACACCTTC
CASSPTDSFIGYTF
>.|.|TRBJ2-5|TRBV20-1
TGCAGTGCTAGACGGGGGCGGGAGACCCAGTACTTC
CSARRGRETQYF
>few|.|TRBJ2-3|TRBV5-1
TGCGCCAGCAGCTTGTCACAGCACAAAACAGATACGCAGTATTTT
CASSLSQHKTDTQYF
>medium-sized|.|TRBJ1-5|TRBV5-5
TGTGCCAGCAGCTTGACAGGGATTGGGTATAGCAATCAGCCCCAGCATTTT
CASSLTGIGYSNQPQHF
>.|.|TRBJ1-1|TRBV20-1
TGCAGTGCTAGCCGACCGGGGGAAGCTTTCTTT
CSASRPGEAFF
>.|.|TRBJ1-4|TRBV6-1
TGTGCCAGCAGTGCCGGACTCGGGAAGCGGGAAAAACTGTTTTTT
CASSAGLGKREKLFF
>.|.|TRBJ2-2|TRBV19
TGTGCCAGTAGTATAGGGACAGTCTACGCCGGGGAGCTGTTTTTT
CASSIGTVYAGELFF
>.|.|TRBJ2-2|TRBV5-1
TGCGCCAGCAGCCCGGGACCAACGAACACCGGGGAGCTGTTTTTT
CASSPGPTNTGELFF
>medium-sized|TRBD1|TRBJ1-4|TRBV7-6
TGTGCCAGCAGCCAAAGACCAGGACAGGGTTTACGGGAAAAACTGTTTTTT
CASSQRPGQGLREKLFF
>.|TRBD1|TRBJ1-2|TRBV18
TGTGCCAGCTCACGATCACGACAGGGGCACTATGGCTACACCTTC
CASSRSRQGHYGYTF
>once|.|TRBJ2-3|TRBV20-1
TGCAGTGCCAGGGGGCGGGGGGTACTGGGGAGTGGAGATACGCAGTATTTT
CSARGRGVLGSGDTQYF
>large|.|TRBJ2-1|TRBV6-2/TRBV6-3
TGTGCCAGCAGTTACTCTCCCGAGGACAATGAGCAGTTCTTC
CASSYSPEDNEQFF
>medium-sized|.|TRBJ2-1|TRBV6-6
TGTGCCAGCAGTTACGCCGCACAGGGGCAGTTCTTC
CASSYAAQGQFF
>medium-sized|TRBD1|TRBJ1-2|TRBV5-6
TGTGCCAGCAGCTCCCGGGACAGGGGGAACTATGGCTACACCTTC
CASSSRDRGNYGYTF
>large|.|TRBJ2-1|TRBV19
TGTGCCAGTAGTATATCCCTTGCCCCAAGTGAGCAGTTCTTC
CASSISLAPSEQFF
>.|TRBD2|TRBJ2-1|TRBV20-1
TGCAGTGCTATAGTGACTAGCGTAGGTGAGCAGTTCTTC
CSAIVTSVGEQFF
>.|.|TRBJ2-1|TRBV20-1
TGCAGTGCTAGAGGGCAGTCGGACGTCAATGAGCAGTTCTTC
CSARGQSDVNEQFF
>few|.|TRBJ2-2|TRBV20-1
TGCAGTGCTAGAGCCACGATGGGGGAGGTCGGGGAGCTGTTTTTT
CSARATMGEVGELFF
>few|.|TRBJ2-6|TRBV6-4
TGTGCCAGCAGTCCCGGACAGCACTCTGGGGCCAACGTCCTGACTTTC
CASSPGQHSGANVLTF
>few|TRBD2|TRBJ2-7|TRBV4-3
TGCGCCAGCAGCCAAGGTGCCGGGGGGAGCTCCTACGAGCAGTACTTC
CASSQGAGGSSYEQYF
>.|TRBD2|TRBJ2-3|TRBV6-6
TGTGCCAGCTCCCCTGGGACTAGCGGGGGGTCAGATACGCAGTATTTT
CASSPGTSGGSDTQYF
>few|.|TRBJ1-1|TRBV6-1
TGTGCCAGCAGTGAAGGGCAGAATAACACTGAAGCTTTCTTT
CASSEGQNNTEAFF
>.|TRBD2|TRBJ2-2|TRBV5-1
TGCGCCAGCGGCGCTAGCGGGGGACCGAACACCGGGGAGCTGTTTTTT
CASGASGGPNTGELFF
>few|.|TRBJ1-5|TRBV7-2
TGTGCCAGCAGCTCCCCTAGTGAAGGGGATAGCAATCAGCCCCAGCATTTT
CASSSPSEGDSNQPQHF
>medium-sized|.|TRBJ1-1|TRBV30
TGTGCCTGGAGTGACCCGCACCTAGGGGACACTGAAGCTTTCTTT
CAWSDPHLGDTEAFF
>large|.|TRBJ1-5|TRBV29-1
TGCAGCGTCGGGGGGACCGGGGTGGATCAGCCCCAGCATTTT
CSVGGTGVDQPQHF
>.|.|TRBJ2-4|TRBV5-1
TGCGCCAGCAGCTTCCAGGGACTAGCCAAAAACATTCAGTACTTC
CASSFQGLAKNIQYF
>.|.|TRBJ2-5|TRBV7-3
TGTGCCAGCAGCGCATCCGGGACCTGGGGAGAGACCCAGTACTTC
CASSASGTWGETQYF
>medium-sized|TRBD2|TRBJ2-3|TRBV6-4
TGTGCCAGCAGTGAGGCGGGAGAAGCAGATACGCAGTATTTT
CASSEAGEADTQYF
>once|.|TRBJ2-5|TRBV20-1
TGCAGTGCTCCGGACGACAGCCTCCAGTACTTC
CSAPDDSLQYF
>few|TRBD1|TRBJ2-5|TRBV7-2
TGTGCCAGCAGCGCCGGGACAGGGATCAGGCAGACCCAGTACTTC
CASSAGTGIRQTQYF